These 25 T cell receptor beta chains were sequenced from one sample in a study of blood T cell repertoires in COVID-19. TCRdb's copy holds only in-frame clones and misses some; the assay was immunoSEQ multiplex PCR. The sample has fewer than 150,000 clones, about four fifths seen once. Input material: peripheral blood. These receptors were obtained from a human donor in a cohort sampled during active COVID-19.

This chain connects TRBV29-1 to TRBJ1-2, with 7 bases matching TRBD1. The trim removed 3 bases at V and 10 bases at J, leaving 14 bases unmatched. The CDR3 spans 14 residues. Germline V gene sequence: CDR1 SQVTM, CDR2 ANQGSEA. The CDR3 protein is CSVEEQGVRVDYTF. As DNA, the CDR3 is TGCAGCGTTGAGGAGCAGGGGGTCAGGGTCGACTACACCTTC.

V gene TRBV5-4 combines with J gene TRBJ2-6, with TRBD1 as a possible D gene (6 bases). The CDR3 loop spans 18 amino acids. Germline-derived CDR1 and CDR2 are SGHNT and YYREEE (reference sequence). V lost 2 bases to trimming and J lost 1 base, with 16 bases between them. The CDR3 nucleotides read TGTGCCAGCAGCTTTAGGGTCGGGACAAGTTCTGGGGCCAACGTCCTGACTTTC. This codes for CASSFRVGTSSGANVLTF.

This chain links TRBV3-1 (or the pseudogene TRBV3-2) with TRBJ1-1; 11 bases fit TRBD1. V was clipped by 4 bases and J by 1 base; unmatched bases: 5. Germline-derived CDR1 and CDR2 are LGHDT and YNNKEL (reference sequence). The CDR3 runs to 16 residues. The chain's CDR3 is CASSRTGGAGNTEAFF. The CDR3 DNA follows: TGTGCCAGCAGCCGGACAGGGGGCGCAGGGAACACTGAAGCTTTCTTT.

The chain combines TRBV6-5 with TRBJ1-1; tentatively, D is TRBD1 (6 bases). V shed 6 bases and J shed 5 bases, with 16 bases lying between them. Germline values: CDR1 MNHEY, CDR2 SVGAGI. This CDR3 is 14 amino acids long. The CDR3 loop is CASSFDRKGTEAFF. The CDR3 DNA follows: TGTGCCAGCAGCTTCGACAGGAAGGGGACTGAAGCTTTCTTT.

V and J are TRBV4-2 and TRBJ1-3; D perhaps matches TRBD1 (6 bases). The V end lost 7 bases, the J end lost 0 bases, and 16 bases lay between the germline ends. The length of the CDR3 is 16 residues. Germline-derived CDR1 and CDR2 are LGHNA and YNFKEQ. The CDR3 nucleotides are TGTGCCAGCAACCGGGACAATATTCTCTCTGGAAACACCATATATTTT. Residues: CASNRDNILSGNTIYF.

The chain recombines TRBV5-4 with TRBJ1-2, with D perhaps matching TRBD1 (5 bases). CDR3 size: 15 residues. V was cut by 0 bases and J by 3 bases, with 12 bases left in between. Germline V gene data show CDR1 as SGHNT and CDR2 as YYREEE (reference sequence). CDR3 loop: CASSLDRGADYGYTF. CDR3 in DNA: TGTGCCAGCAGCTTGGATAGGGGCGCTGACTATGGCTACACCTTC.

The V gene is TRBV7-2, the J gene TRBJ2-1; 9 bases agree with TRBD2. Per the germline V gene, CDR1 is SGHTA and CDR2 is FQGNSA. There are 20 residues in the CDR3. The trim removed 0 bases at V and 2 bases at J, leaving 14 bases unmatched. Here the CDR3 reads CASSLAGYPGLALPYNEQFF. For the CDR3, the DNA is TGTGCCAGCAGCTTAGCAGGTTACCCGGGACTAGCCCTCCCCTACAATGAGCAGTTCTTC.

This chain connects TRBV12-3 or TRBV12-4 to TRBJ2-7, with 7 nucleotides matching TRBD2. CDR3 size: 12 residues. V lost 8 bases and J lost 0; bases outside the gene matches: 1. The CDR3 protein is CASGGVSYEQYF. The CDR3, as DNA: TGTGCCAGCGGGGGGGTCTCCTACGAGCAGTACTTC.

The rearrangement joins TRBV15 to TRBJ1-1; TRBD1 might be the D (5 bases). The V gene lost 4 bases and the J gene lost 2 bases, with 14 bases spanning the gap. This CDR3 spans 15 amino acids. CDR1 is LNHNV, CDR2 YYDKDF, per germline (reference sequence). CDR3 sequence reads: CATSMRVGGNTEAFF. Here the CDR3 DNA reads TGTGCCACCAGCATGAGGGTGGGGGGAAACACTGAAGCTTTCTTT.

The CDR3 is CASSELPGGGNQPQHF. In DNA form, the CDR3 reads TGTGCCAGCAGTGAGTTACCAGGGGGCGGCAATCAGCCCCAGCATTTT. V gene TRBV6-1 combines with J gene TRBJ1-5; TRBD1 matches at 8 bases. Germline CDR1 reads MNHNS; CDR2 reads SASEGT. V lost 3 bases to trimming and J lost 2 bases; unmatched junction nucleotides: 6. This CDR3 contains 16 residues.

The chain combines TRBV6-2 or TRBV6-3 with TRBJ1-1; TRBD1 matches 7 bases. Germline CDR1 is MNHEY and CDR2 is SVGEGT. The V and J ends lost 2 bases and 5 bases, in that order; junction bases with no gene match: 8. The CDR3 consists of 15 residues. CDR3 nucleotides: TGTGCCAGCAGTTACCCAGACAGGGTATGGACTGAAGCTTTCTTT. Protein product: CASSYPDRVWTEAFF.

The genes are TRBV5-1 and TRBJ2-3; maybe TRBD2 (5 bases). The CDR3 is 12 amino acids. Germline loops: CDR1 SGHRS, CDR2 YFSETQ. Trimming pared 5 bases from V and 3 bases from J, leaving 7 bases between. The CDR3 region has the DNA TGCGCCAGCAGGGGAGAGACAGATACGCAGTATTTT. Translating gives CASRGETDTQYF.

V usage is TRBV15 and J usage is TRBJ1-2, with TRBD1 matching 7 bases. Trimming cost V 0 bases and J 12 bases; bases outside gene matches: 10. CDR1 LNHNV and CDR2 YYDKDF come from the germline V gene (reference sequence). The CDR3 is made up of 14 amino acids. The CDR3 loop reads CATSRDGRQGLDTF. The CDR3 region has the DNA TGTGCCACCAGCAGAGATGGGAGACAGGGTTTAGACACCTTC.

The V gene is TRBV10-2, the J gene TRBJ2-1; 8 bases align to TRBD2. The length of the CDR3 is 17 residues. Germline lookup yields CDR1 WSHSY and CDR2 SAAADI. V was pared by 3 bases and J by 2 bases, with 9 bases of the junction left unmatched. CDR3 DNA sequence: TGCGCCAGCAGTGACCCCGGGGGGGCCGGAACCTACAATGAGCAGTTCTTC. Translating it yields CASSDPGGAGTYNEQFF.

The CDR3 loop is CASSRINGIGGDEKLFF. The CDR3, as DNA: TGTGCCAGCAGCCGGATTAACGGCATAGGGGGAGATGAAAAACTGTTTTTT. The chain carries TRBV4-2 and TRBJ1-4; D possibly corresponds to TRBD1 (6 bases). Germline assignment: CDR1 LGHNA and CDR2 YNFKEQ. The CDR3 is 17 residues long. Trimming took off 4 bases at V and 6 bases at J, with 21 bases between the two ends.

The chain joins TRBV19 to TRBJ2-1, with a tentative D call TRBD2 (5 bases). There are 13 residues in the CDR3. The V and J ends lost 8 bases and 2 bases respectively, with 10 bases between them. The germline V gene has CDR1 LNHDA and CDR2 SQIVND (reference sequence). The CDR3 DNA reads TGTGCCAGTCACGAGGGCCCCTACAATGAGCAGTTCTTC. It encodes CASHEGPYNEQFF. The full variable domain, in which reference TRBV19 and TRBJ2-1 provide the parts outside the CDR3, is DGGITQSPKYLFRKEGQNVTLSCEQNLNHDAMYWYRQDPGQGLRLIYYSQIVNDFQKGDIAEGYSVSREKKESFPLTVTSAQKNPTAFYLCASHEGPYNEQFFGPGTRLTVL.

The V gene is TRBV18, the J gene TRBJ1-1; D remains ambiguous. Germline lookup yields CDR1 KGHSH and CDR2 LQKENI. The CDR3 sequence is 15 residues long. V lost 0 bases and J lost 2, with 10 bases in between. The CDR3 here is CASSPPIQSNTEAFF. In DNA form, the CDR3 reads TGTGCCAGCTCACCACCGATTCAGTCAAACACTGAAGCTTTCTTT.

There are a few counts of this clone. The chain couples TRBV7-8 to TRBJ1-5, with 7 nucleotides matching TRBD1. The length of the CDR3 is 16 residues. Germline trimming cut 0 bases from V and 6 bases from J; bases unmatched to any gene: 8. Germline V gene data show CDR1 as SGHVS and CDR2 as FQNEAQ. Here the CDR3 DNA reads TGTGCCAGCAGCTTAGCGTCGGGACAGAGGGGTCAGCCCCAGCATTTT. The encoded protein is CASSLASGQRGQPQHF.

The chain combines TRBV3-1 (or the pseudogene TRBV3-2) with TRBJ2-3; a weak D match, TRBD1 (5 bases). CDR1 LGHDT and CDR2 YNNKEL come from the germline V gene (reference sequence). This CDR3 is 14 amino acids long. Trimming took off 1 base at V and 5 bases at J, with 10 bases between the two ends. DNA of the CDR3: TGTGCCAGCAGCCAAGGTTGGGGCGGAGATACGCAGTATTTT. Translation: CASSQGWGGDTQYF.

CDR3 nucleotide sequence: TGTGCCTGGAGTAGAAGACGGGGGGGAAACAATGAGCAGTTCTTC. This codes for CAWSRRRGGNNEQFF. The chain combines TRBV30 with TRBJ2-1; 8 bases align to TRBD2. Germline V gives CDR1 GTSNPN, CDR2 SVGIG (reference sequence). The CDR3 is 15 amino acids. V dropped 2 bases and J dropped 5; count of bases not matched to a gene: 8.

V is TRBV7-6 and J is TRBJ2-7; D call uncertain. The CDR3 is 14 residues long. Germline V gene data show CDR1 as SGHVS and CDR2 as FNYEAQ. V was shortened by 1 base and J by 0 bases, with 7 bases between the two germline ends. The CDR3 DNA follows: TGTGCCAGCAGCTTAGGGGCGAACTCCTACGAGCAGTACTTC. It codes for CASSLGANSYEQYF.

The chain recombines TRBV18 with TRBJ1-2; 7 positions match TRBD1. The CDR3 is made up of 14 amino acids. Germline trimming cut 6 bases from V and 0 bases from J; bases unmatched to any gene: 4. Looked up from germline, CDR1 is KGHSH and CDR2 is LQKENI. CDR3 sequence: CASSLGQTNYGYTF. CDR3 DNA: TGTGCCAGCTCCCTGGGACAGACTAACTATGGCTACACCTTC.

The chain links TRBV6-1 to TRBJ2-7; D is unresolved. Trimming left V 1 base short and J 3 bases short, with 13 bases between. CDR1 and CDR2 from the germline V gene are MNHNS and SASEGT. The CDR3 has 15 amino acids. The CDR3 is CASSEDRVADYEQYF. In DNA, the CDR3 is TGTGCCAGCAGTGAAGACAGAGTTGCCGACTACGAGCAGTACTTC.

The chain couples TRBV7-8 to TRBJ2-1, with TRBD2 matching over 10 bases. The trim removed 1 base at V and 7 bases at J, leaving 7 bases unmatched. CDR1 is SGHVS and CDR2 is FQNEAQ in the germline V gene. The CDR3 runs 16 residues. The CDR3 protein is CASSLDAAGGGNEQFF. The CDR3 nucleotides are TGTGCCAGCAGCTTAGATGCAGCGGGGGGGGGTAATGAGCAGTTCTTC. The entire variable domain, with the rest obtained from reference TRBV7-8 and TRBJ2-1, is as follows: GAGVSQSPRYKVAKRGQDVALRCDPISGHVSLFWYQQALGQGPEFLTYFQNEAQLDKSGLPSDRFFAERPEGSVSTLKIQRTQQEDSAVYLCASSLDAAGGGNEQFFGPGTRLTVL.

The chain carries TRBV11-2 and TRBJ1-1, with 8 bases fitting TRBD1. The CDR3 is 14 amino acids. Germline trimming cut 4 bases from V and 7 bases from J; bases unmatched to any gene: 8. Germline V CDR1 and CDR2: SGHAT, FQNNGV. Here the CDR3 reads CASSSPPTGGEAFF. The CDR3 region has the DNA TGTGCCAGCAGCTCCCCACCTACAGGGGGTGAAGCTTTCTTT. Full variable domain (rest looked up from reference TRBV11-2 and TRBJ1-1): EAGVAQSPRYKIIEKRQSVAFWCNPISGHATLYWYQQILGQGPKLLIQFQNNGVVDDSQLPKDRFSAERLKGVDSTLKIQPAKLEDSAVYLCASSSPPTGGEAFFGQGTRLTVV.